This T cell receptor (beta chain) is from a study of technical replicates of blood from a handful of donors. This table comes from immunoSEQ multiplex PCR, and its TCRdb copy is limited to in-frame clones, with some not included. The data show about 80,000 clones, with approximately 97% seen just once and about 0.19% held by the top ten. The CDR3 runs 15 residues. The chain combines TRBV21-1 with TRBJ1-1; TRBD1 is the table's D call, not checked against the DNA. TRBV21-1 is flagged as a pseudogene. What was sequenced was T cells isolated from PBMCs. This sequence originates from a human donor in good health. The CDR3 DNA follows: TGTGCCAGACCCGGGACACCCTACCAGAACACTGAAGCTTTCTTT. Residues: CARPGTPYQNTEAFF.